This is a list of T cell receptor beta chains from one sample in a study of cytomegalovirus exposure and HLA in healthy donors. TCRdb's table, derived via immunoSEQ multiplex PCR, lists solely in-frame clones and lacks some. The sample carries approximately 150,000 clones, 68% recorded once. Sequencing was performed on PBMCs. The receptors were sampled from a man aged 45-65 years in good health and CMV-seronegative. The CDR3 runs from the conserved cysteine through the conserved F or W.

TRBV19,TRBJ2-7,CASSTRTSGGLSYEQYF
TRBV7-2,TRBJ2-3,CASSLAGGGRTDTQYF
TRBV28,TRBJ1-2,CASSFGRGVYGYTF
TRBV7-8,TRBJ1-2,CASRPGEGRGYGYTF
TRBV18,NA,CASSTEQGATSSYEQYF
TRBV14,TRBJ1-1,CASSRRSGLGTEAFF
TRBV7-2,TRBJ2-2,CASSPFLANTGELFF
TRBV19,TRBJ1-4,CASKGQGASEKLFF
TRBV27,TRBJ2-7,CASSHRSGGGYEQYF
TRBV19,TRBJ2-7,CASSYQGNEQYF
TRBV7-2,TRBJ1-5,CASSPMAGKGQPQHF
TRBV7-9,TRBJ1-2,CASKRDRLTGYTF
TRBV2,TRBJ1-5,CASSLDRRYSNQPQHF
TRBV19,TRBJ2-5,CASSRDRGPASQETQYF
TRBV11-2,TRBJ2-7,CASSLSPGGAYEQYF
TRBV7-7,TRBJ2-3,CASSPAFRGGTDTQYF
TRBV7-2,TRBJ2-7,CASSFAIEQYF
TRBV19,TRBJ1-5,CASSTEQGYSNQPQHF
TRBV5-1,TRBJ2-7,CASSFIQASTYEQYF
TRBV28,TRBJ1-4,CASGRPGGGEKLFF
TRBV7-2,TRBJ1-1,CASSLWDILMNTEAFF
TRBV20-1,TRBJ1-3,CSAETRNTIYF
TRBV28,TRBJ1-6,CASTSRTGGNSPLHF
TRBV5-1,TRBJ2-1,CASSLEGTAYNEQFF
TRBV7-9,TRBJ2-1,CASSLGAGGPYNEQFF
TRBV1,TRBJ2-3,CTSSRKASGGAGSTDTQYF
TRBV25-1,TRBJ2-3,CASSEAGSTDTQYF
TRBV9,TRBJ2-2,CASSVAEGRSNTGELFF
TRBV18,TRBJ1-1,CASSPRQDTEAFF
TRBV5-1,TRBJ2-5,CASRGGTSGGVETQYF
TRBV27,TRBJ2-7,CASSFLPGTSGGVYEQYF
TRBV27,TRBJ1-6,CASSWQGNSPLHF